Shown below are 3 T cell receptor beta chains from a single sample sequenced in a study of blood T cell repertoires in COVID-19. Profiling relied on immunoSEQ multiplex PCR, and the TCRdb table lists in-frame clones only, not all of them. The sample yields 200,000 to 300,000 clones, roughly four fifths seen once. The sequenced sample consisted of peripheral blood. The receptors were sampled from a woman in her 70s with acute or convalescent COVID-19.

The V and J genes are TRBV7-2 and TRBJ1-1; TRBD1 might be the D (5 bases). Germline CDR1 is SGHTA and CDR2 is FQGNSA. Trimming took 3 bases from V and 1 from J, leaving 12 bases between them. The length of the CDR3 is 15 residues. The CDR3 DNA reads TGTGCCAGCAGCTTGCAAAGACAGCAGAACACTGAAGCTTTCTTT. Its protein product is CASSLQRQQNTEAFF. The complete variable domain, with remaining parts taken from reference TRBV7-2 and TRBJ1-1, reads GAGVSQSPSNKVTEKGKDVELRCDPISGHTALYWYRQSLGQGLEFLIYFQGNSAPDKSGLPSDRFSAERTGGSVSTLTIQRTQQEDSAVYLCASSLQRQQNTEAFFGQGTRLTVV.

CDR3 amino acids: CASRCGGLSWETQYF. The CDR3 bases are TGTGCCAGCAGGTGCGGGGGCCTGAGCTGGGAGACCCAGTACTTC. The V call is TRBV3-1 (or the pseudogene TRBV3-2), the J call TRBJ2-5; perhaps TRBD2 as D (7 bases). The germline CDR1 and CDR2 sequences are LGHDT and YNNKEL (reference sequence). V was cut by 6 bases and J by 5 bases, with 19 bases left in between. This CDR3 has 15 amino acids.

The CDR3 region has the DNA TGTGCCAGCAGCCAGATGGGGAGGCGGGCGTTCTTC. Translated, it gives CASSQMGRRAFF. This sequence joins TRBV7-9 and TRBJ2-1; the D gene is possibly TRBD2 (6 bases). The CDR3 has 12 amino acids. Deletions cut 5 bases from V and 15 bases from J, with 17 bases between. Per germline, CDR1 SEHNR and CDR2 FQNEAQ (reference sequence).